Sequencing of this TCR beta chain was carried out in a study of CD8+ T cells in alopecia areata. Study background: Tofacitinib treatment spanned 6 to 18 months, with 6 months off drug afterward.

cDNA prepared by RNA extraction and subsequent reverse transcription served as the template for sequencing. TCRdb keeps only in-frame clones here, not all; method: immunoSEQ multiplex PCR. The table has 180,000 or so clones, almost 65% seen once. The V and J ends lost 7 bases and 0 bases respectively, with 19 bases between them. In germline, CDR1 is SQVTM, CDR2 ANQGSEA. The CDR3 spans 15 residues. Those with alopecia areata gave lesional scalp punch biopsies and peripheral blood. A FACSAria was used to sort CD4+ and CD8+ T cells. These cells came from PBMCs. General study results and limits: Alopecia totalis/universalis scalp especially showed more expanded CD8+ clones than normal scalp.

Comments on this clone: Its matching antigen is unknown.

This TCR was recovered from a human donor with alopecia areata. The material was CD4+ T cells sorted from blood, obtained at week 0. V is TRBV29-1 and J is TRBJ2-7, with unresolved D. The DNA for the CDR3 is TGCAGCGCCAGAAAGCACGGAAGAAGCTCCTACGAGCAGTACTTC. Protein: CSARKHGRSSYEQYF.